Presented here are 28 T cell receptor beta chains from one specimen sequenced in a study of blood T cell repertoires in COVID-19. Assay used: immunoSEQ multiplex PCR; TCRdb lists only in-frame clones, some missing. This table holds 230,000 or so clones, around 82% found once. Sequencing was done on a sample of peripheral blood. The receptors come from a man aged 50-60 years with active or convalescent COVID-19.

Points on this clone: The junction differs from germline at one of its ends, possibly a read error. As DNA, the CDR3 is TGTGCCAGCAGTGTGAAGCGGGGGAGTGTCTTC. Translating it yields CASSVKRGSVF. The chain uses TRBV2 and TRBJ2-1; 8 bases map to TRBD2. This CDR3 region has 11 residues. Germline lookup yields CDR1 SNHLY and CDR2 FYNNEI.

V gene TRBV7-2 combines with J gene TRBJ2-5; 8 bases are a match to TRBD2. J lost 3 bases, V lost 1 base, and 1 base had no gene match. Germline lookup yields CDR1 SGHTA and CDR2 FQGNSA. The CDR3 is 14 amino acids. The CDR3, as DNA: TGTGCCAGCAGCTTAGGCGGGGGGAAAGAGACCCAGTACTTC. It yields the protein CASSLGGGKETQYF.

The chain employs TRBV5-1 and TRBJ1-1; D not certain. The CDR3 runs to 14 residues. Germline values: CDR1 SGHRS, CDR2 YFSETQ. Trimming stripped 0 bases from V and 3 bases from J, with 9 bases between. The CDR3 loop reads CASSLGSPDTEAFF. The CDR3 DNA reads TGCGCCAGCAGCTTGGGGTCCCCAGACACTGAAGCTTTCTTT.

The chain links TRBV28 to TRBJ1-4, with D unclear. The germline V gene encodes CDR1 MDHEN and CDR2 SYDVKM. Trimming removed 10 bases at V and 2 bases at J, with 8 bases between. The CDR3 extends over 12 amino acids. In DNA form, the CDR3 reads TGTGCCACCCAGGCGACTAATGAAAAACTGTTTTTT. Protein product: CATQATNEKLFF.

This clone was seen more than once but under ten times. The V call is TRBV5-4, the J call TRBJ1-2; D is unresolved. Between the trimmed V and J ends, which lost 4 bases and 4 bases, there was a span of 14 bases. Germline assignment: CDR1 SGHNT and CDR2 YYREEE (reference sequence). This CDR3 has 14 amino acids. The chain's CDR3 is CASSPRGGIYGYTF. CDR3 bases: TGTGCCAGCAGCCCTCGCGGCGGGATCTATGGCTACACCTTC.

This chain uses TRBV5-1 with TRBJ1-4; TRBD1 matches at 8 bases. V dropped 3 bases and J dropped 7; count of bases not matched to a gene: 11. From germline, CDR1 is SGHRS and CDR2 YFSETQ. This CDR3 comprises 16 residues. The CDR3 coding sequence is TGCGCCAGCAGCTCCGGACAGGGCCTGGGGAGTGAAAAACTGTTTTTT. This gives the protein CASSSGQGLGSEKLFF.

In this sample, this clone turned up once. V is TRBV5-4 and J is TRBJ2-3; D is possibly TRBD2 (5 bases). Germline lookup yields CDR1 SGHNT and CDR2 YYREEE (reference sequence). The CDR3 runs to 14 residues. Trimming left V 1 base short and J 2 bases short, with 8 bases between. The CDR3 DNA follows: TGTGCCAGCAGCTTGTCGGGGAACACAGATACGCAGTATTTT. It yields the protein CASSLSGNTDTQYF. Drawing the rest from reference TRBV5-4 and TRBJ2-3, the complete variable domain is ETGVTQSPTHLIKTRGQQVTLRCSSQSGHNTVSWYQQALGQGPQFIFQYYREEENGRGNFPPRFSGLQFPNYSSELNVNALELDDSALYLCASSLSGNTDTQYFGPGTRLTVL.

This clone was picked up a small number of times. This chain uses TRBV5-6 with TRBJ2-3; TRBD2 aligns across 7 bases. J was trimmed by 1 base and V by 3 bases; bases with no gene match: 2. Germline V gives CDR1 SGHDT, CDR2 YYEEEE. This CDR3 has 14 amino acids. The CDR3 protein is CASSSLAGTDTQYF. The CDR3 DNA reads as TGTGCCAGCAGCTCGCTAGCGGGCACAGATACGCAGTATTTT.

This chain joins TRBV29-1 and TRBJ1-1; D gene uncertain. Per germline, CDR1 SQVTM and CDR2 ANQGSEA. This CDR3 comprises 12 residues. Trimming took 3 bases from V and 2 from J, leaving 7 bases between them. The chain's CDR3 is CSVDSYNTEAFF. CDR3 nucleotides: TGCAGCGTTGACAGTTATAACACTGAAGCTTTCTTT.

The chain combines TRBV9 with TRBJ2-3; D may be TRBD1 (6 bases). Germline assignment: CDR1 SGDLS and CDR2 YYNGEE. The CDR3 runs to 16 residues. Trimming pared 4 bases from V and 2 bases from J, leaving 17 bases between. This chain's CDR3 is CASSTDIGGNTDTQYF. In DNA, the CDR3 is TGTGCCAGCAGCACCGACATAGGGGGTAACACAGATACGCAGTATTTT.

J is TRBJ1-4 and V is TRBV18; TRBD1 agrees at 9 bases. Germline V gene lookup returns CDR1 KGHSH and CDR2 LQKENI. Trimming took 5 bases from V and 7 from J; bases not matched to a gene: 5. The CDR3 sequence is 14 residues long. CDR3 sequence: CASSTGQGGEKLFF. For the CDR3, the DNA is TGTGCCAGCTCAACGGGACAGGGAGGTGAAAAACTGTTTTTT.

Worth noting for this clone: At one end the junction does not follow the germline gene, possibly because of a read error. The chain's CDR3 is CASSSVPGQGFF. The DNA of the CDR3 is TGTGCCAGCAGTTCGGTACCGGGACAGGGCTTCTTC. This rearrangement joins TRBV27 to TRBJ1-2; 9 bases agree with TRBD1. In germline, CDR1 is MNHEY, CDR2 SMNVEV (reference sequence). This CDR3 has 12 residues.

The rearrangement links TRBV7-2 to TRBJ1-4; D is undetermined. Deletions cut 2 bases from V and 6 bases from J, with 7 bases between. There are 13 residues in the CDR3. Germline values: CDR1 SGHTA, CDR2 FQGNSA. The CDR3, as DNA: TGTGCCAGCAGCTTAACCCGGGATGAAAAACTGTTTTTT. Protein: CASSLTRDEKLFF. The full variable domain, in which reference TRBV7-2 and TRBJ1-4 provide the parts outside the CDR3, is GAGVSQSPSNKVTEKGKDVELRCDPISGHTALYWYRQSLGQGLEFLIYFQGNSAPDKSGLPSDRFSAERTGGSVSTLTIQRTQQEDSAVYLCASSLTRDEKLFFGSGTQLSVL.

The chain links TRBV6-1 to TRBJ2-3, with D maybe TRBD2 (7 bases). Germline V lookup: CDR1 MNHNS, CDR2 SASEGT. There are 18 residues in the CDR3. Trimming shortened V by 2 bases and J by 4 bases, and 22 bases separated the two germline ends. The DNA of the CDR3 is TGTGCCAGCAGTGAACGTCACTTGAGGGGGGGCCTCCCAGATACGCAGTATTTT. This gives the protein CASSERHLRGGLPDTQYF.

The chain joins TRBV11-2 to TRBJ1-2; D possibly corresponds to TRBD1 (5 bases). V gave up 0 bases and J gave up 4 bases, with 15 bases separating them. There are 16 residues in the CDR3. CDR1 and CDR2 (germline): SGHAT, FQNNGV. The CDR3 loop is CASSLDTGVLGYGYTF. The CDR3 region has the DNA TGTGCCAGCAGCTTAGATACGGGGGTATTGGGCTATGGCTACACCTTC.

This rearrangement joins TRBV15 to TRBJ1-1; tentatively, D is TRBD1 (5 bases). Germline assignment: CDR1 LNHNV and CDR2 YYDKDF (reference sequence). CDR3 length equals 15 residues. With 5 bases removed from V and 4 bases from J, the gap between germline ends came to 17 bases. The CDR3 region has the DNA TGTGCCACCAGCGGAGGGGAAGCGGTGAGCACTGAAGCTTTCTTT. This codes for CATSGGEAVSTEAFF.

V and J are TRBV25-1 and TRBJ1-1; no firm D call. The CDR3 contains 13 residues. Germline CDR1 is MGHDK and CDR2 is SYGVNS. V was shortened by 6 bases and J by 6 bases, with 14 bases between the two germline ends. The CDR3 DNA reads TGTGCCAGCAGCCAGGCAGGTCTACCTGAAGCTTTCTTT. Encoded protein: CASSQAGLPEAFF.

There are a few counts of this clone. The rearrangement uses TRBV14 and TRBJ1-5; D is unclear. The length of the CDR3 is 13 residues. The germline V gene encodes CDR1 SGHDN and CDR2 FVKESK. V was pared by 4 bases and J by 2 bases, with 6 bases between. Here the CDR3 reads CASSLYGNQPQHF. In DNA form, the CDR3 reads TGTGCCAGCAGCCTCTATGGCAATCAGCCCCAGCATTTT.

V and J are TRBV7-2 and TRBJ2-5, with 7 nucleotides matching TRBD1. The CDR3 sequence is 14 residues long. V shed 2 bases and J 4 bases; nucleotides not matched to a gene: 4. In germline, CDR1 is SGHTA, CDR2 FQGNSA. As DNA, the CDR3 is TGTGCCAGCAGCTTAAATAGGGGGCGAGAGACCCAGTACTTC. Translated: CASSLNRGRETQYF.

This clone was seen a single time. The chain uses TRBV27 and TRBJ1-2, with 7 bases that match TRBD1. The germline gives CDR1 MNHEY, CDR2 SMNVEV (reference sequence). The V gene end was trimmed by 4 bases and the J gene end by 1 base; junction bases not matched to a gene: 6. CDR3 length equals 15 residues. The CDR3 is CASSSSGGYNYGYTF. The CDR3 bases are TGTGCCAGCAGTTCGTCAGGGGGTTATAACTATGGCTACACCTTC.

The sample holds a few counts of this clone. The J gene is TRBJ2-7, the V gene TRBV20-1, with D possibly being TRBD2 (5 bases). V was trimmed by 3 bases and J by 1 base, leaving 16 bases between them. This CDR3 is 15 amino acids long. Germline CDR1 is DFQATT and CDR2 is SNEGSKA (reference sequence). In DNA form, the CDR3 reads TGCAGTGCTAGTGGGTCTGGGAGCGCTTCCTACGAGCAGTACTTC. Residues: CSASGSGSASYEQYF.

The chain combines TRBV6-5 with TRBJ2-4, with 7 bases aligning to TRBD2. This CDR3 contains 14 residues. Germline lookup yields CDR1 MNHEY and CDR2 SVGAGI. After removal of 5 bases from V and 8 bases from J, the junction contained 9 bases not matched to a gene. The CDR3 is CASSPGTNLDIQYF. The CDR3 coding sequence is TGTGCCAGCAGTCCAGGGACTAATCTCGACATTCAGTACTTC.

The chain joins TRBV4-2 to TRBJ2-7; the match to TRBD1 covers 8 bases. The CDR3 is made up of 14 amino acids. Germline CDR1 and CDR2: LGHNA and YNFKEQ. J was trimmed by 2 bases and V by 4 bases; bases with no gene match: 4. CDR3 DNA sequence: TGTGCCAGCAGCCCCGGGGGACAGGCCTACGAGCAGTACTTC. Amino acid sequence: CASSPGGQAYEQYF.

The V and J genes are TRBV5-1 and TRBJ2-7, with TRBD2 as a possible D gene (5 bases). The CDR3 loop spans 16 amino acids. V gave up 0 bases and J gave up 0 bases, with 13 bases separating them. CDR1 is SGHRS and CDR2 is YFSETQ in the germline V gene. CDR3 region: CASSLVLGGSSYEQYF. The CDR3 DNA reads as TGCGCCAGCAGCTTGGTCTTGGGTGGGAGCTCCTACGAGCAGTACTTC.

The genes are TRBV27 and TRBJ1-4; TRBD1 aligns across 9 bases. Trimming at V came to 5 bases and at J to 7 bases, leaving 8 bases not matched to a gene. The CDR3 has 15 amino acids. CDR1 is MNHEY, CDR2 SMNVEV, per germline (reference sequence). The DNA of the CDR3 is TGTGCCAGCAGTCCGACAGGGGGACGGGGTGAAAAACTGTTTTTT. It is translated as CASSPTGGRGEKLFF. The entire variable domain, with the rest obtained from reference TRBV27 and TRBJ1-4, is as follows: EAQVTQNPRYLITVTGKKLTVTCSQNMNHEYMSWYRQDPGLGLRQIYYSMNVEVTDKGDVPEGYKVSRKEKRNFPLILESPSPNQTSLYFCASSPTGGRGEKLFFGSGTQLSVL.

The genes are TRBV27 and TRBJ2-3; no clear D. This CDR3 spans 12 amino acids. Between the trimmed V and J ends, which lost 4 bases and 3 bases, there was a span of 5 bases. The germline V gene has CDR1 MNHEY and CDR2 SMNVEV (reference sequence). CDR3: CASSSVTDTQYF. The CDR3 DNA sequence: TGTGCCAGCAGTTCAGTTACAGATACGCAGTATTTT.

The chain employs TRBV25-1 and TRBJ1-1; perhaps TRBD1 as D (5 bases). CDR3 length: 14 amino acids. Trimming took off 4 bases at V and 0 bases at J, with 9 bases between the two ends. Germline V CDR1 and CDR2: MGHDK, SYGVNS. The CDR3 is CASSVQGMNTEAFF. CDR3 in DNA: TGTGCCAGCAGTGTTCAGGGCATGAACACTGAAGCTTTCTTT.

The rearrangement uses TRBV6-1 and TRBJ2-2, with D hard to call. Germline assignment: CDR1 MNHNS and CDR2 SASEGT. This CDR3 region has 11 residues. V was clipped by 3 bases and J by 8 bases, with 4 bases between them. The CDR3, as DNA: TGTGCCAGCAGTGAGCGAGGGGAGCTGTTTTTT. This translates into CASSERGELFF.